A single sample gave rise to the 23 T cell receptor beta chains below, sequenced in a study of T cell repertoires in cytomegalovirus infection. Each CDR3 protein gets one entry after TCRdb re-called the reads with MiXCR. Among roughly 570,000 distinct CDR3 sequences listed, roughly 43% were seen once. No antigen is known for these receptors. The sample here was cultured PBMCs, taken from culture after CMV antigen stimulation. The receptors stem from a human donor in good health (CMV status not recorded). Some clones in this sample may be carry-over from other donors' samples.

The CDR3 sequence is CASSLAQGGPRSGANVLTF. CDR3 nucleotide sequence: TGTGCCAGCAGTCTTGCCCAGGGGGGCCCCCGCTCTGGGGCCAACGTCCTGACTTTC. The V and J genes are TRBV6-2 or TRBV6-3 and TRBJ2-6, with D possibly TRBD1 on 7 matching bases. V lost 5 bases, J lost 0 bases, and 20 bases lay in between. Germline V CDR1 and CDR2: MNHEY, SVGEGT. CDR3 length: 19 amino acids.

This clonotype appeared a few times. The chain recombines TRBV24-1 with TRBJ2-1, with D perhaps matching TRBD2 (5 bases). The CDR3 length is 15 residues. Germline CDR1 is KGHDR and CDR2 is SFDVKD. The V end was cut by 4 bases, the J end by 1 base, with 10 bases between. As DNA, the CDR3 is TGTGCCACCAGTGACGCCACTAGGTCCTACAATGAGCAGTTCTTC. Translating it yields CATSDATRSYNEQFF.

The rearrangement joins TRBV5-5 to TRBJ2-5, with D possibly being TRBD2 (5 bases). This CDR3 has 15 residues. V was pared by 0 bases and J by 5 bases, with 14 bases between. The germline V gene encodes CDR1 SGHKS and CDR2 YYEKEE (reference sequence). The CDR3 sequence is CASSLVQGLGETQYF. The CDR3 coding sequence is TGTGCCAGCAGCTTGGTACAAGGACTTGGGGAGACCCAGTACTTC.

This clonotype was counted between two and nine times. CDR3 DNA: TGTGCCAGCAGTTACTCGGAGGCAGATACGCAGTATTTT. It translates to CASSYSEADTQYF. The V call is TRBV6-2 or TRBV6-3, the J call TRBJ2-3, with D possibly matching TRBD2 (5 bases). This CDR3 spans 13 amino acids. V shed 0 bases and J shed 4 bases, with 5 bases lying between them. Germline V CDR1 and CDR2: MNHEY, SVGEGT.

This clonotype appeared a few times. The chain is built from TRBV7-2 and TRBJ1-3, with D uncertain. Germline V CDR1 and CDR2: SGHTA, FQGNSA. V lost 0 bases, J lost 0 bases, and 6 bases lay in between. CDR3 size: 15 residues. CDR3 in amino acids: CASSLAKFSGNTIYF. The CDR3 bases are TGTGCCAGCAGCTTAGCGAAATTCTCTGGAAACACCATATATTTT. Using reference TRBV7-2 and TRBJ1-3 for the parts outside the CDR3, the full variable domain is GAGVSQSPSNKVTEKGKDVELRCDPISGHTALYWYRQSLGQGLEFLIYFQGNSAPDKSGLPSDRFSAERTGGSVSTLTIQRTQQEDSAVYLCASSLAKFSGNTIYFGEGSWLTVV.

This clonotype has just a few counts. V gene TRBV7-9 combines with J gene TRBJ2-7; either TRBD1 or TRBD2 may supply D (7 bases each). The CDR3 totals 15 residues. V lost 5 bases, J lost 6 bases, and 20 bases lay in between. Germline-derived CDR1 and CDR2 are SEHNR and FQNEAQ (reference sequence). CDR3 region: CASSRNQGGLVEQYF. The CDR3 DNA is TGTGCCAGCAGCCGTAACCAGGGGGGGTTGGTCGAGCAGTACTTC.

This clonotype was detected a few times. In DNA form, the CDR3 reads TGTGCCAGCAGTTTAGGTAGAGAGGCGAACACCGGGGAGCTGTTTTTT. Translating it yields CASSLGREANTGELFF. V usage is TRBV6-6 and J usage is TRBJ2-2; unclear D gene. The ends were cut back, 4 bases at V and 0 bases at J, with 12 bases in the middle. The CDR3 is made up of 16 amino acids. Germline V gives CDR1 MNHNY, CDR2 SVGAGI (reference sequence).

CDR3 sequence: CASSSLGWGLSGANVLTF. Here the CDR3 DNA reads TGTGCCAGCAGTTCCCTCGGATGGGGTCTTTCAGGGGCCAACGTCCTGACTTTC. The J gene is TRBJ2-6, the V gene TRBV28, with no clear D. In germline, CDR1 is MDHEN, CDR2 SYDVKM. This CDR3 contains 18 residues. Trimming left V 4 bases short and J 4 bases short, with 20 bases between.

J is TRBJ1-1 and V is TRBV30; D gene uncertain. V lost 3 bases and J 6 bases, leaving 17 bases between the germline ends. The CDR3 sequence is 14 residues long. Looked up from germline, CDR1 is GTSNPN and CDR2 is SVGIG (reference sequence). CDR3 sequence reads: CAWRADDMTSEAFF. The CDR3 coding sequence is TGTGCCTGGAGGGCGGATGACATGACCTCTGAAGCTTTCTTT.

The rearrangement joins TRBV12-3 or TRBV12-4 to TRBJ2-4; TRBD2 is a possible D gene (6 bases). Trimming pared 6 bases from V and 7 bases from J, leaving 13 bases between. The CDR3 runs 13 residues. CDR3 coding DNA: TGTGCCAGCAGCCGGGACTGGCAGAACATTCAGTACTTC. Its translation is CASSRDWQNIQYF.

The CDR3 coding sequence is TGTGCCAGCAGACAACTAGCGGGAATGGGTACGCAGTATTTT. It codes for CASRQLAGMGTQYF. This sequence joins TRBV7-2 and TRBJ2-3, with 10 bases aligning to TRBD2. V gave up 6 bases and J gave up 8 bases; unmatched junction bases: 8. Germline V gene sequence: CDR1 SGHTA, CDR2 FQGNSA. The CDR3 runs to 14 residues.

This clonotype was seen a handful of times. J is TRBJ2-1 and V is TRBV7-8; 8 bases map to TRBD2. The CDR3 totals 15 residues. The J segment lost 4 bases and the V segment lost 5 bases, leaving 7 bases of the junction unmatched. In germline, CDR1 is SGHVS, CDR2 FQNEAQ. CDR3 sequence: CASSDRAGAYNEQFF. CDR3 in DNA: TGTGCCAGCAGCGACCGAGCGGGGGCATACAATGAGCAGTTCTTC. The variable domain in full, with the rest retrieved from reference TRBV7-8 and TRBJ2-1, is GAGVSQSPRYKVAKRGQDVALRCDPISGHVSLFWYQQALGQGPEFLTYFQNEAQLDKSGLPSDRFFAERPEGSVSTLKIQRTQQEDSAVYLCASSDRAGAYNEQFFGPGTRLTVL.

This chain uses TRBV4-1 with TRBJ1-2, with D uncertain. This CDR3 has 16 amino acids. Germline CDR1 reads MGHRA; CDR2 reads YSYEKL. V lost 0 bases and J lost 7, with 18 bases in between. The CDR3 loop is CASSQDIGLWTSGYTF. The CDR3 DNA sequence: TGCGCCAGCAGCCAAGATATTGGGTTGTGGACTAGTGGCTACACCTTC.

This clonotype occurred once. The CDR3 DNA reads TGTGCCATCAAACGGGGGTCTCAGAGCTCCTACAATGAGCAGTTCTTC. It translates to CAIKRGSQSSYNEQFF. The chain is built from TRBV10-3 and TRBJ2-1; D is perhaps TRBD2 (6 bases). The germline V gene encodes CDR1 ENHRY and CDR2 SYGVKD. The ends were cut back, 7 bases at V and 0 bases at J, with 16 bases in the middle. This CDR3 is 16 amino acids long.

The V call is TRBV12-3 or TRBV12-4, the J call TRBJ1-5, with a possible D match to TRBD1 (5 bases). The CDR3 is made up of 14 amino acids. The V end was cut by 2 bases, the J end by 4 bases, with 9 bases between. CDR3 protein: CASSLRRGNQPQHF. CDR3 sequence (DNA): TGTGCCAGCAGTTTAAGAAGGGGTAATCAGCCCCAGCATTTT.

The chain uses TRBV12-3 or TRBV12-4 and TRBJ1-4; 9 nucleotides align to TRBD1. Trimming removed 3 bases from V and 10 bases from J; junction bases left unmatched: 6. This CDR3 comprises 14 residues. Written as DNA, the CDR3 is TGTGCCAGCAGTTTGGGGACAGGGCCCCGAAAACTGTTTTTT. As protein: CASSLGTGPRKLFF.

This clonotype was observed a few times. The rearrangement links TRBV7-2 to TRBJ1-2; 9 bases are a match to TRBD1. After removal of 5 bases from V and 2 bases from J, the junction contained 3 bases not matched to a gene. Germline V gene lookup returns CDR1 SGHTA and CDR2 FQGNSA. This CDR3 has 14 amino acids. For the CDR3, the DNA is TGTGCCAGCAGCACCGGGACAGGGAACTATGGCTACACCTTC. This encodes CASSTGTGNYGYTF.

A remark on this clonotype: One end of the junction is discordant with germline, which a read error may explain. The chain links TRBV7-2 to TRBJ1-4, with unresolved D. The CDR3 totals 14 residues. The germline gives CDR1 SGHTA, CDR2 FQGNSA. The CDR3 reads CAGSLVGNNEKLFF. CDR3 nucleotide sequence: TGTGCCGGCAGCTTAGTGGGAAATAATGAAAAACTGTTTTTT.

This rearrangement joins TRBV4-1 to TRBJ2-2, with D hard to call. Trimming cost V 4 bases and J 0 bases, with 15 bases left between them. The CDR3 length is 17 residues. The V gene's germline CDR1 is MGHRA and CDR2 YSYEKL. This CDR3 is CASSPPARYANTGELFF. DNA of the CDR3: TGCGCCAGCAGCCCGCCGGCCCGCTATGCGAACACCGGGGAGCTGTTTTTT.

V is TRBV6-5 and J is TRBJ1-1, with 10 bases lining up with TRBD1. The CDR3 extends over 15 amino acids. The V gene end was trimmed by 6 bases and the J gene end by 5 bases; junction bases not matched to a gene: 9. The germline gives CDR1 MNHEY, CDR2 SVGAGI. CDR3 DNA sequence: TGTGCCAGCAGCCGGGACAGGGGTAAGGGGACTGAAGCTTTCTTT. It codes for CASSRDRGKGTEAFF.

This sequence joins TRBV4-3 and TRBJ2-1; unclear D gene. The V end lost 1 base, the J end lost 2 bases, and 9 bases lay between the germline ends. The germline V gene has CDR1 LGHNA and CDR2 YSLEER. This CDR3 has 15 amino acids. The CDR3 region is CASSQGLEAYNEQFF. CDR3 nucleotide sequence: TGCGCCAGCAGCCAAGGGTTAGAAGCCTACAATGAGCAGTTCTTC.

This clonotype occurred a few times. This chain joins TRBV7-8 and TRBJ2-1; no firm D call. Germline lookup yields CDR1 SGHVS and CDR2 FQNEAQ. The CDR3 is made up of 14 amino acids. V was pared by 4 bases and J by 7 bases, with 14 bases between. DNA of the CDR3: TGTGCCAGCAGCTCCCGTGCCGCCGGGAATGAGCAGTTCTTC. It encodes CASSSRAAGNEQFF. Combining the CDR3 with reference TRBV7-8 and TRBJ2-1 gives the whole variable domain GAGVSQSPRYKVAKRGQDVALRCDPISGHVSLFWYQQALGQGPEFLTYFQNEAQLDKSGLPSDRFFAERPEGSVSTLKIQRTQQEDSAVYLCASSSRAAGNEQFFGPGTRLTVL.

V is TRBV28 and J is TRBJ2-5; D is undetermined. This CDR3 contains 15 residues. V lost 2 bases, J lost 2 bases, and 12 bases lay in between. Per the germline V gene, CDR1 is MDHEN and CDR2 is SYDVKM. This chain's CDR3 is CASSLEGPGQETQYF. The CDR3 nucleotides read TGTGCCAGCAGTTTAGAAGGACCCGGACAAGAGACCCAGTACTTC.